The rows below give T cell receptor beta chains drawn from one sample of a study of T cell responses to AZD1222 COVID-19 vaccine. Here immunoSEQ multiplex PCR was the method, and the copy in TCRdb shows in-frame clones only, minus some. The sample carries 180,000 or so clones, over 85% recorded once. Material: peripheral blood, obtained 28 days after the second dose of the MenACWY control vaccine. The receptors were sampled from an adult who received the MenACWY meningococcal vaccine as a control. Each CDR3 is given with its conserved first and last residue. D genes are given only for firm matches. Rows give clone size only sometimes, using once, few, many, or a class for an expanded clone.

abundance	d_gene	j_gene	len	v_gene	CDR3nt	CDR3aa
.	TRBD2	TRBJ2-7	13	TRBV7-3	TGTGCCACGCGGGGGTTCAGCTCCTACGAGCAGTACTTC	CATRGFSSYEQYF
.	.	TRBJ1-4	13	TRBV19	TGTGCCAGTAGTATGTTCCAGTTTGAAAAACTGTTTTTT	CASSMFQFEKLFF
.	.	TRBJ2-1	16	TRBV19	TGTGCCAGTACCGCGATTCCCCAGGGCTCCTACAATGAGCAGTTCTTC	CASTAIPQGSYNEQFF
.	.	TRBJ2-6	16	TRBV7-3	TGTGCCAGCAGCTTAGGAGGAGGGTCTGGGGCCAACGTCCTGACTTTC	CASSLGGGSGANVLTF
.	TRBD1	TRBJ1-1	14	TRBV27	TGTGCCAGCAGTCTAGGGACAGCGAACACTGAAGCTTTCTTT	CASSLGTANTEAFF
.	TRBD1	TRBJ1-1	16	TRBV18	TGTGCCAGCTCACCCCGGGACAGGGGGCTTGGCACTGAAGCTTTCTTT	CASSPRDRGLGTEAFF
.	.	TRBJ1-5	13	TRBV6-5	TGTGCCAGCAGCCTGGGGGCCGATCAGCCCCAGCATTTT	CASSLGADQPQHF
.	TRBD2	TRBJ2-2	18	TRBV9	TGTGCCAGCAGCGTAGTACCCCTCCTAGCGGGGAGCACCGGGGAGCTGTTTTTT	CASSVVPLLAGSTGELFF
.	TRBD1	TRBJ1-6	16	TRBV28	TGTGCCAGCAGTGCCCTGACAGGGACCTCAAATTCACCCCTCCACTTT	CASSALTGTSNSPLHF
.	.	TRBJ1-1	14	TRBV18	TGTGCCAGCTCACTAAGGGCAGGTCCTGAAGAAGCTTTCTTT	CASSLRAGPEEAFF
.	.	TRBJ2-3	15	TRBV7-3	TGTGCCAGCAGCTTATACGGGCTTGGCACAGATACGCAGTATTTT	CASSLYGLGTDTQYF
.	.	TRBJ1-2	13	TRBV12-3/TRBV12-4	TGTGCCAGCAGTTTAGGGCAGCATCGTGGCTACACCTTC	CASSLGQHRGYTF
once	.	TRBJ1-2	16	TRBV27	TGTGCCAGCAGGAGTACAGGCGGGTTCGGGTGGCATGGCTACACCTTC	CASRSTGGFGWHGYTF
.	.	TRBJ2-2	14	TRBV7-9	TGTGCCAGCAGTCCCGGGACACCTGCCGGGGAGCTGTTTTTT	CASSPGTPAGELFF
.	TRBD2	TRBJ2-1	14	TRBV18	TGTGCCAGCTCACCCTCGGGAGGGGTGAATGAGCAGTTCTTC	CASSPSGGVNEQFF
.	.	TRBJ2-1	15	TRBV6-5	TGTGCCAGCAAGACTGACAGAGTATCCTACAATGAGCAGTTCTTC	CASKTDRVSYNEQFF
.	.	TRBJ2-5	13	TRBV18	TGTGCCAGCTCCCGGGGCACCCAGGAGACCCAGTACTTC	CASSRGTQETQYF